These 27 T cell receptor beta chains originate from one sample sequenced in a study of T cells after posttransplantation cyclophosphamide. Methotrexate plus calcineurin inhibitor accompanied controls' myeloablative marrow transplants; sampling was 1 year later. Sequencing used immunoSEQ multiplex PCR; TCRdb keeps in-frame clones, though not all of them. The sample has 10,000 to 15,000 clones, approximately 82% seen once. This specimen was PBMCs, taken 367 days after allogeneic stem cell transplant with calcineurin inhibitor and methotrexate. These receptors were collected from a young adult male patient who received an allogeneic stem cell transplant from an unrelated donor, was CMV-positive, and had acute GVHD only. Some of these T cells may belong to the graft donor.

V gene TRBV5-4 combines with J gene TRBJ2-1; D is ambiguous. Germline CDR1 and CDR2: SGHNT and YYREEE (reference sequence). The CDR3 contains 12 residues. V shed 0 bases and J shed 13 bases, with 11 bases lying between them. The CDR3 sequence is CASSLGRRAQFF. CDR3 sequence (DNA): TGTGCCAGCAGCTTGGGGAGAAGAGCACAGTTCTTC.

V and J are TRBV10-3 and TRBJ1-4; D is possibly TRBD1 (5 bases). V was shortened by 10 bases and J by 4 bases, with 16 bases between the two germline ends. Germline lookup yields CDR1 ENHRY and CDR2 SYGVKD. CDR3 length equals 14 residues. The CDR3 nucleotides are TGTGCCACCCGGGGGTTCGGAGGTAATGAAAAACTGTTTTTT. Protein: CATRGFGGNEKLFF.

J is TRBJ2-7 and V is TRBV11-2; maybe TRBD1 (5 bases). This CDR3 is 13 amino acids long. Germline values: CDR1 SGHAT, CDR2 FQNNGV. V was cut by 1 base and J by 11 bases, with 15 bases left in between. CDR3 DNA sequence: TGTGCCAGCAGCTTAGGGTGGGGCTCCAGCGAGTACTTC. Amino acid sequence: CASSLGWGSSEYF.

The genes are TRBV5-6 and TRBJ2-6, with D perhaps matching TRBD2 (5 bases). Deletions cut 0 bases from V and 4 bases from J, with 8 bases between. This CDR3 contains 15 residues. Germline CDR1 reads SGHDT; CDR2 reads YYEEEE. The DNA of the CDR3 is TGTGCCAGCAGCTTGGGAGGGTCAGGGGCCAACGTCCTGACTTTC. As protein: CASSLGGSGANVLTF.

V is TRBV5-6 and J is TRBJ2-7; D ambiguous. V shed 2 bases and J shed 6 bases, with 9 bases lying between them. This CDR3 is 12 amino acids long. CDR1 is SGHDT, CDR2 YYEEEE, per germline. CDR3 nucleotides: TGTGCCAGCAGCTTCACCCTCAGCGAGCAGTACTTC. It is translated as CASSFTLSEQYF.

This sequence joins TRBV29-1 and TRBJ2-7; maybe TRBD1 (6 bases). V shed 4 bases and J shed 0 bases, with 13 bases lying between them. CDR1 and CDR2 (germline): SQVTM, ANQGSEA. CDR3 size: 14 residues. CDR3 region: CSVVGTKSSYEQYF. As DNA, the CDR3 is TGCAGCGTTGTTGGGACAAAAAGCTCCTACGAGCAGTACTTC.

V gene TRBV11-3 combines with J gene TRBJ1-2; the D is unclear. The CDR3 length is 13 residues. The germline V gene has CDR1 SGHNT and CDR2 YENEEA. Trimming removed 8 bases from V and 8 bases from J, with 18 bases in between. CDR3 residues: CASGADGVLGYTF. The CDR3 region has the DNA TGTGCCAGCGGCGCGGATGGCGTGTTGGGCTACACCTTC.

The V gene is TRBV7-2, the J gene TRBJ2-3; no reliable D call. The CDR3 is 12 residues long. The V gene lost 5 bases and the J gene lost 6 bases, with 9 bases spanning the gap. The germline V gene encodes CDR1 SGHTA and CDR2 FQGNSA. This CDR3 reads CASSPGRDTQYF. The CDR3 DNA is TGTGCCAGCAGCCCAGGCCGGGATACGCAGTATTTT.

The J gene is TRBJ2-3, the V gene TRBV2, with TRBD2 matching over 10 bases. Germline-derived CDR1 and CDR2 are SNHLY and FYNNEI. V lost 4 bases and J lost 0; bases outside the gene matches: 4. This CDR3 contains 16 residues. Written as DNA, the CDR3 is TGTGCCAGCAGTGGCAGCGGGGGGGCTAGCACAGATACGCAGTATTTT. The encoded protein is CASSGSGGASTDTQYF.

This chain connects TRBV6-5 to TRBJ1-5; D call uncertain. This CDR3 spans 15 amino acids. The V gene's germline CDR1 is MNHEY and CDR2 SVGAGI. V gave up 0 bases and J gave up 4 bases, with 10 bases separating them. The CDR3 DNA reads TGTGCCAGCAGTTACTCGAACCGGTTAAATCAGCCCCAGCATTTT. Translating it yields CASSYSNRLNQPQHF.

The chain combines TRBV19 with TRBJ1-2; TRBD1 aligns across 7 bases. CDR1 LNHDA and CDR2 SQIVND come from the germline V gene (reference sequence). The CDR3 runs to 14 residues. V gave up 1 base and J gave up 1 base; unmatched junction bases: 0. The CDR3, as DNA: TGTGCCAGTAGTATAGGGACAGGTAACTATGGCTACACCTTC. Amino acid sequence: CASSIGTGNYGYTF.

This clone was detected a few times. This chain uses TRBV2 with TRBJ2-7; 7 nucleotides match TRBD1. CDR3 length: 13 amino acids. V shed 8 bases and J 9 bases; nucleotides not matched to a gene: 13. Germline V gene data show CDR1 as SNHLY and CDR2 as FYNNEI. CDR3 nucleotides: TGTGCCAGCCAGCTCGGAACAGGGGTCGGGCAGTACTTC. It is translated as CASQLGTGVGQYF.

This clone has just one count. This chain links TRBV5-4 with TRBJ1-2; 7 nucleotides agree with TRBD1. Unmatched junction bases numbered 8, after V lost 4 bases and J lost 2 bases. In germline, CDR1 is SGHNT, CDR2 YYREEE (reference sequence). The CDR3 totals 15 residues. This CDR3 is CASSATAGQNYGYTF. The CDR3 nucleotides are TGTGCCAGCAGCGCTACCGCGGGACAGAACTATGGCTACACCTTC. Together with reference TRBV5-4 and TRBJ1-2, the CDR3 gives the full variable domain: ETGVTQSPTHLIKTRGQQVTLRCSSQSGHNTVSWYQQALGQGPQFIFQYYREEENGRGNFPPRFSGLQFPNYSSELNVNALELDDSALYLCASSATAGQNYGYTFGSGTRLTVV.

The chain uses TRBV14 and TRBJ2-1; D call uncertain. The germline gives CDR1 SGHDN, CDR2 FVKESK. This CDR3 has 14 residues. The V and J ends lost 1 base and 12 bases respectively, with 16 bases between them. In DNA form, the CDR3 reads TGTGCCAGCAGCCAAGTCTCAGCCCAGGTCCCGCAGTTCTTC. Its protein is CASSQVSAQVPQFF.

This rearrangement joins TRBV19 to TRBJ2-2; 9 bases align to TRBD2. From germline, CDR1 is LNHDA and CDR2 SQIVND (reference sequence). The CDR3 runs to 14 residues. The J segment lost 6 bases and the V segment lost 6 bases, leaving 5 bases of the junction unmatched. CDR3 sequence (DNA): TGTGCCAGTAGCTGGACTAGCGATCCCGGGGAGCTGTTTTTT. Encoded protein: CASSWTSDPGELFF.

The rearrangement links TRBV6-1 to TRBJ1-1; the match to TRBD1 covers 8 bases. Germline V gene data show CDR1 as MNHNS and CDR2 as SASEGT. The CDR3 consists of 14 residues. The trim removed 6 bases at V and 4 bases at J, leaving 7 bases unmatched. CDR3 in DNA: TGTGCCAGCAGCGATGGACAGGGCGGCACTGAAGCTTTCTTT. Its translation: CASSDGQGGTEAFF.

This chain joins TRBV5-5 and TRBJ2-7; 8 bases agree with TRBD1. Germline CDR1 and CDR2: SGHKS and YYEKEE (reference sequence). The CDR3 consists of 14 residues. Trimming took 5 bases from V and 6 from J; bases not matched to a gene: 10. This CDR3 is CASSWTGSPSEQYF. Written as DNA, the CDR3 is TGTGCCAGCAGTTGGACAGGGTCCCCCTCCGAGCAGTACTTC.

The CDR3 spells CASSQDGTGGYGYTF. The CDR3 coding sequence is TGCGCCAGCAGCCAAGATGGGACAGGGGGGTATGGCTACACCTTC. V usage is TRBV4-1 and J usage is TRBJ1-2, with 11 bases that match TRBD1. J gave up 5 bases and V 0 bases, and 2 bases lay outside the gene matches. There are 15 residues in the CDR3. The germline V gene has CDR1 MGHRA and CDR2 YSYEKL.

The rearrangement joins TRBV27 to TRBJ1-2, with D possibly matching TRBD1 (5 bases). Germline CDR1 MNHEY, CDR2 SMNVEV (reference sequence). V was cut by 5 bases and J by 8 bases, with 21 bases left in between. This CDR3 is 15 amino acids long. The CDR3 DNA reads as TGTGCCAGCAGTCCCCGACCGGGGGAGGGAAGAGGCTACACCTTC. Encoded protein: CASSPRPGEGRGYTF.

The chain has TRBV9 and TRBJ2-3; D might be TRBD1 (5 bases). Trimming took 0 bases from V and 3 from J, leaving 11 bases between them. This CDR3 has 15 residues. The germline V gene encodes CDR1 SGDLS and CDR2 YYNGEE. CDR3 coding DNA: TGTGCCAGCAGCGTAGCTGGCAGGGTAACAGATACGCAGTATTTT. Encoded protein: CASSVAGRVTDTQYF.

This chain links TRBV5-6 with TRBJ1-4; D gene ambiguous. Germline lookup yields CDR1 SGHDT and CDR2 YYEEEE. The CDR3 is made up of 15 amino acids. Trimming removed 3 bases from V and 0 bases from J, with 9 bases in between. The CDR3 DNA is TGTGCCAGCAGCTCGTCTCCGGCAACTAATGAAAAACTGTTTTTT. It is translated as CASSSSPATNEKLFF.

The CDR3 coding sequence is TGTGCCAGCGCATTAACTGGGGCGCGTGGGGAAAAACTGTTTTTT. This sequence encodes CASALTGARGEKLFF. J is TRBJ1-4 and V is TRBV6-6; tentative D call: TRBD1 (5 bases). Germline assignment: CDR1 MNHNY and CDR2 SVGAGI (reference sequence). The CDR3 loop spans 15 amino acids. The V gene lost 8 bases and the J gene lost 8 bases, with 21 bases spanning the gap.

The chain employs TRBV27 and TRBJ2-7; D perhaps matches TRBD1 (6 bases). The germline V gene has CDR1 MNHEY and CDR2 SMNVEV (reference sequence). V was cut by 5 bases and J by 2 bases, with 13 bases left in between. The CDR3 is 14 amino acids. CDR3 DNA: TGTGCCAGCAGTACCGGACAGAGAACCTACGAGCAGTACTTC. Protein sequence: CASSTGQRTYEQYF.

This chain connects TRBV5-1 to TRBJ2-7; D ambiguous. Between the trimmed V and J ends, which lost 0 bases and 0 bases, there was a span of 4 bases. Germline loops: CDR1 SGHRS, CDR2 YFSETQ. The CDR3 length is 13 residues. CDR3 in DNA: TGCGCCAGCAGCTTGGCCGGCTCCTACGAGCAGTACTTC. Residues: CASSLAGSYEQYF. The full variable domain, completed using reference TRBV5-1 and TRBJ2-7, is KAGVTQTPRYLIKTRGQQVTLSCSPISGHRSVSWYQQTPGQGLQFLFEYFSETQRNKGNFPGRFSGRQFSNSRSEMNVSTLELGDSALYLCASSLAGSYEQYFGPGTRLTVT.

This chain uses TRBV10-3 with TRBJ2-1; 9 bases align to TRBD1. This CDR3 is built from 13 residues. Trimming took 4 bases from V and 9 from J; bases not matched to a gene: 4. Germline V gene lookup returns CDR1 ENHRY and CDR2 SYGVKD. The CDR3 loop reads CAISGTGAIEQFF. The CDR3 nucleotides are TGTGCCATCAGTGGGACAGGGGCTATTGAGCAGTTCTTC.

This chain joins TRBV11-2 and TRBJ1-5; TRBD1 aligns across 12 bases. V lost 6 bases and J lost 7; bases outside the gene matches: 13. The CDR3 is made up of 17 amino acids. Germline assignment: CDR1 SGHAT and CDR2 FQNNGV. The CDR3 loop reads CASSSGTGGAESQPQHF. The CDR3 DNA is TGTGCCAGCAGTTCCGGGACAGGGGGCGCAGAAAGCCAGCCCCAGCATTTT. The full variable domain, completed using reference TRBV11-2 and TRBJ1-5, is EAGVAQSPRYKIIEKRQSVAFWCNPISGHATLYWYQQILGQGPKLLIQFQNNGVVDDSQLPKDRFSAERLKGVDSTLKIQPAKLEDSAVYLCASSSGTGGAESQPQHFGDGTRLSIL.

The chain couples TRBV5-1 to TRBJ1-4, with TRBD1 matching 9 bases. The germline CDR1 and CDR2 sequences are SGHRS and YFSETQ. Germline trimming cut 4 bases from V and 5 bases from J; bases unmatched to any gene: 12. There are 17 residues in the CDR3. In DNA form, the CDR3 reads TGCGCCAGCAGCAGGGGGGACCGGGACAGGGCAAATGAAAAACTGTTTTTT. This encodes CASSRGDRDRANEKLFF.